A single TCR beta chain is shown here with its context. Antigen unknown. Clones were read by immunoSEQ multiplex PCR, and TCRdb kept only the in-frame ones, dropping some. The table records about 110,000 clones, 87% of them present only once. This sample is drawn from a study of T cell responses to AZD1222 COVID-19 vaccine. This CDR3 spans 15 amino acids. Germline V gives CDR1 LGHNA, CDR2 YSLEER. The junction had 6 bases not matched to a gene; V was cut back by 1 base and J by 6 bases. Study observations and caveats: Spike-specific TCR depth and breadth grew after two AZD1222 doses.

The material sequenced was peripheral blood, taken on day 0 of AZD1222 vaccination. This sequence was found in an adult in good health. V gene TRBV4-3 combines with J gene TRBJ2-4, with 7 bases that match TRBD1. CDR3 coding DNA: TGCGCCAGCAGCCAAGCCGGGACAGTAGGAAACATTCAGTACTTC. Amino acids: CASSQAGTVGNIQYF.